One and the same sample provided the 5 T cell receptor beta chains below, sequenced in a study of response to subunit inactivated influenza vaccine. One entry per CDR3 protein, called by TCRdb with MiXCR from the RT-PCR reads. The sample includes hundreds of thousands of distinct CDR3 sequences, around 10% of them seen just once. This sample was also put to use in a study of T cells expressing NK-cell markers. As that report states: UMIs were included in TCR beta cDNA generated by 5'RACE template switching.

The specimen comprised PBMCs from blood, sampled on the day of vaccination. Every receptor here comes from a man aged 50-60 years who received an inactivated influenza vaccine.

This clonotype has more than one count but fewer than ten. The rearrangement links TRBV9 to TRBJ2-3, with unresolved D. V shed 0 bases and J shed 2 bases, with 7 bases lying between them. The CDR3 is made up of 14 amino acids. The germline V gene has CDR1 SGDLS and CDR2 YYNGEE. The CDR3 spells CASSVAQNTDTQYF. CDR3 sequence (DNA): TGTGCCAGCAGCGTAGCACAGAACACAGATACGCAGTATTTT. The entire variable domain, with the rest obtained from reference TRBV9 and TRBJ2-3, is as follows: DSGVTQTPKHLITATGQRVTLRCSPRSGDLSVYWYQQSLDQGLQFLIQYYNGEERAKGNILERFSAQQFPDLHSELNLSSLELGDSALYFCASSVAQNTDTQYFGPGTRLTVL.

The J gene is TRBJ2-7, the V gene TRBV4-1; a weak D match, TRBD2 (6 bases). The CDR3 length is 14 residues. V dropped 3 bases and J dropped 4 bases, with 13 bases sitting between them. Looked up from germline, CDR1 is MGHRA and CDR2 is YSYEKL. CDR3 residues: CASSQGLGIYEQYF. The CDR3 coding sequence is TGCGCCAGCAGCCAGGGACTGGGAATTTACGAGCAGTACTTC.

The chain is built from TRBV5-6 and TRBJ2-1, with D possibly TRBD2 on 7 matching bases. V lost 4 bases, J lost 9 bases, and 14 bases lay in between. CDR1 and CDR2 from the germline V gene are SGHDT and YYEEEE. The CDR3 has 13 amino acids. DNA for the CDR3: TGTGCCAGCAGCCACTCTGGGGGGGCTGAGCAGTTCTTC. Its translation is CASSHSGGAEQFF.

This clonotype was counted only a few times. J is TRBJ2-6 and V is TRBV28; 11 nucleotides match TRBD1. Per the germline V gene, CDR1 is MDHEN and CDR2 is SYDVKM. This CDR3 comprises 17 residues. The ends lost 5 bases at V and 3 bases at J; junction bases unmatched: 6. The CDR3 loop reads CASSQWTGGNGANVLTF. CDR3 DNA sequence: TGTGCCAGCAGTCAATGGACAGGGGGCAATGGGGCCAACGTCCTGACTTTC.

This sequence joins TRBV5-6 and TRBJ2-3, with 7 bases matching TRBD2. V lost 4 bases and J lost 7; bases outside the gene matches: 12. The V gene's germline CDR1 is SGHDT and CDR2 YYEEEE. The CDR3 sequence is 15 residues long. The CDR3 DNA sequence: TGTGCCAGCAGCCCACGGAAGGCGGGAGTGAATACGCAGTATTTT. Its translation is CASSPRKAGVNTQYF.